This T cell receptor beta chain was obtained from a study of shared clonotypes between healthy human individuals. Study-wide results and caveats: Relative to memory subsets, naive subsets generally showed larger estimated richness.

The study separated CD4+ cells into CD45RA+ naive and CD45RA-negative memory subsets. Of note for this clone: Its antigen is still unknown.

TCRdb's copy holds only in-frame clones and misses some; the assay was immunoSEQ multiplex PCR. The table shows 1,500,000 or so clones, with about 98.5% occurring only once. CDR1 and CDR2 from the germline V gene are SGHNT and YYREEE (reference sequence). With 4 bases removed from V and 7 bases from J, the gap between germline ends came to 14 bases. The CDR3 runs 14 residues. The TCR originated in a man aged 25 to 40 in good health. Specimen: naive CD4+ T cells sorted from blood. This sample's subset: CD45RA+ positively selected. The chain employs TRBV5-4 and TRBJ1-4; TRBD1 might be the D (6 bases). The CDR3 DNA reads as TGTGCCAGCAGCGTAGAGACAGGAGGTGAAAAACTGTTTTTT. Amino acids: CASSVETGGEKLFF.